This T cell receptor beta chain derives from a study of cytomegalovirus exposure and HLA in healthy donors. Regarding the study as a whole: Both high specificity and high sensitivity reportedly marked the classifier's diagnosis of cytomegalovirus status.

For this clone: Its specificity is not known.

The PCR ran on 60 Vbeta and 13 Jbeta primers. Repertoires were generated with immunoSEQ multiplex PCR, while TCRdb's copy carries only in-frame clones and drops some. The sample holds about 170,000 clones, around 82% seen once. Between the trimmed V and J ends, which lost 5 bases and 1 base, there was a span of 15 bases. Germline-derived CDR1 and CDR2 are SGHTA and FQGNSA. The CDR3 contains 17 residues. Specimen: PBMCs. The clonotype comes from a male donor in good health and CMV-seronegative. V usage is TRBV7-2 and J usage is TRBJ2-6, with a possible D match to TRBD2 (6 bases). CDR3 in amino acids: CASSPHGGGSGANVLTF. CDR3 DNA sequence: TGTGCCAGCAGCCCACACGGTGGGGGGTCTGGGGCCAACGTCCTGACTTTC.